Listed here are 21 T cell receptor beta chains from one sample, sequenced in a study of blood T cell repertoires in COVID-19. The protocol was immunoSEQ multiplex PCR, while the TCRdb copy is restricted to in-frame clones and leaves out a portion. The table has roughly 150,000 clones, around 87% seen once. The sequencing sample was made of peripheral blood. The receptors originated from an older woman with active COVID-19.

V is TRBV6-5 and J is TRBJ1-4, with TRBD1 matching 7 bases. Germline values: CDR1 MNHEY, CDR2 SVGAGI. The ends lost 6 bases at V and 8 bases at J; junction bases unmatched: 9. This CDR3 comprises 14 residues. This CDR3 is CASSPPGGGEKLFF. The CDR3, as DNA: TGTGCCAGCAGCCCCCCAGGGGGAGGCGAAAAACTGTTTTTT.

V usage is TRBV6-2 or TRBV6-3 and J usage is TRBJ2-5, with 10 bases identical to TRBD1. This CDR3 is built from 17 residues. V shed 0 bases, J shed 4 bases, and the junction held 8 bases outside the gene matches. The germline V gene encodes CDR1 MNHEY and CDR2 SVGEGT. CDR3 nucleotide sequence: TGTGCCAGCAGTTACTCTCCGGGACAGGGGAGTAGAGAGACCCAGTACTTC. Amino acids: CASSYSPGQGSRETQYF.

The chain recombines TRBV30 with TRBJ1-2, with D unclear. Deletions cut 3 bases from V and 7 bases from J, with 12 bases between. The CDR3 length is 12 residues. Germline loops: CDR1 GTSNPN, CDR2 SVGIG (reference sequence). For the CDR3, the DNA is TGTGCCTGGAGGAGAGACACCAGTGGCTACACCTTC. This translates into CAWRRDTSGYTF.

Here the CDR3 reads CASSLGAAGLTDTQYF. In DNA form, the CDR3 reads TGTGCCAGCAGCTTAGGAGCGGCCGGTCTTACAGATACGCAGTATTTT. V gene TRBV7-2 combines with J gene TRBJ2-3, with a tentative D call TRBD2 (5 bases). Between the trimmed V and J ends, which lost 1 base and 3 bases, there was a span of 14 bases. Germline V gives CDR1 SGHTA, CDR2 FQGNSA. The CDR3 consists of 16 residues.

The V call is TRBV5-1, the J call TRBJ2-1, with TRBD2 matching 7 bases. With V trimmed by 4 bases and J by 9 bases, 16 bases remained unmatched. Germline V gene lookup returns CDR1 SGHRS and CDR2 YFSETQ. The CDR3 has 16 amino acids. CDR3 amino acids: CASSLTMGLTAGEQFF. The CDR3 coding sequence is TGCGCCAGCAGCCTGACTATGGGACTAACAGCTGGTGAGCAGTTCTTC. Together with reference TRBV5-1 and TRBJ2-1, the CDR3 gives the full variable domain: KAGVTQTPRYLIKTRGQQVTLSCSPISGHRSVSWYQQTPGQGLQFLFEYFSETQRNKGNFPGRFSGRQFSNSRSEMNVSTLELGDSALYLCASSLTMGLTAGEQFFGPGTRLTVL.

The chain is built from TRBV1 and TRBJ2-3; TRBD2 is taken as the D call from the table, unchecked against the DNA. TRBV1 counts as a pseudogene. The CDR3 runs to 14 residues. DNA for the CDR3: TGCACCAGCAGCCCTCTGCGGAGCACAGATACGCAGTATTTT. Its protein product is CTSSPLRSTDTQYF.

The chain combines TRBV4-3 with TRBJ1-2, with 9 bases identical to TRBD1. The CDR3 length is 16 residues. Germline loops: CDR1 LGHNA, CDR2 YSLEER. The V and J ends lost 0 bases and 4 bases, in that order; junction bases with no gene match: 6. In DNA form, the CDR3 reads TGCGCCAGCAGCCAAGATGCCCGGGACAGGGTCTATGGCTACACCTTC. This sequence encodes CASSQDARDRVYGYTF.

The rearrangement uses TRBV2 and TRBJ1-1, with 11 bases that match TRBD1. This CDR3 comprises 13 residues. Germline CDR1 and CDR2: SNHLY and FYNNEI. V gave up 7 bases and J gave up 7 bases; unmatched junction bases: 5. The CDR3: CASKGQGAGEAFF. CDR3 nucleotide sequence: TGTGCCAGCAAAGGACAGGGGGCAGGTGAAGCTTTCTTT.

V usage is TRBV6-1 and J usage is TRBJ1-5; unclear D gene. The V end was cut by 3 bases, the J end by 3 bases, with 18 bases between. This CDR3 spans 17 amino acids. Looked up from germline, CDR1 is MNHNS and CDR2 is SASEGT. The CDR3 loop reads CASSDRSSGPTNQPQHF. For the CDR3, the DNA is TGTGCCAGCAGTGATAGGAGTAGCGGCCCTACCAATCAGCCCCAGCATTTT.

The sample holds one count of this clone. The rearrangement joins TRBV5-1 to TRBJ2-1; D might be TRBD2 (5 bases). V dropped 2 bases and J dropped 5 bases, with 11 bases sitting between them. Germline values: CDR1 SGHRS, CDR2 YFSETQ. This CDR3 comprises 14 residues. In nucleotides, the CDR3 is TGCGCCAGCAGCTTTACAGCGGCCAACAATGAGCAGTTCTTC. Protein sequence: CASSFTAANNEQFF.

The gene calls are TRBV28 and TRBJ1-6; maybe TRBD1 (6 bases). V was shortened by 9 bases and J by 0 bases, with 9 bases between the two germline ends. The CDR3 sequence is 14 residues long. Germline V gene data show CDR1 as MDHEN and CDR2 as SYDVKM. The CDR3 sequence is CASQQGSYNSPLHF. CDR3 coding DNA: TGTGCCAGTCAACAGGGCTCCTATAATTCACCCCTCCACTTT.

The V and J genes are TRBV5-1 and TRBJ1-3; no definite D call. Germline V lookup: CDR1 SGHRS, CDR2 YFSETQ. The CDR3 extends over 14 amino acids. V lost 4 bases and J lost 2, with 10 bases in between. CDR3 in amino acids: CASSPRGTGNTIYF. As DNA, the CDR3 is TGCGCCAGCAGCCCCCGGGGTACTGGAAACACCATATATTTT.

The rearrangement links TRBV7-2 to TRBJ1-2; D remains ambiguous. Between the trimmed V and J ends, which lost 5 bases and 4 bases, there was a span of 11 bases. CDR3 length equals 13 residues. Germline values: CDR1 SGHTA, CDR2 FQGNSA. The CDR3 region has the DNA TGTGCCAGCAGCAATGATGGAGCCTATGGCTACACCTTC. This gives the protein CASSNDGAYGYTF.

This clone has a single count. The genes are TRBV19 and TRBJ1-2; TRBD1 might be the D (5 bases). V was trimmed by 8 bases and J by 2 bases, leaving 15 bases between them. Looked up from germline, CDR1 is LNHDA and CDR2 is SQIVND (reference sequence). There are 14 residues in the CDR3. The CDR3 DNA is TGTGCCAGTGGGGGGAAAGACAGAAACTATGGCTACACCTTC. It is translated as CASGGKDRNYGYTF.

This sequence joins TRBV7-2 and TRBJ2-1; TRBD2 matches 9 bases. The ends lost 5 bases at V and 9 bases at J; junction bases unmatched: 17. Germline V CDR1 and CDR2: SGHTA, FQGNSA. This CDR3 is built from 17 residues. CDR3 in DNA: TGTGCCAGCAGCCCCCTACCCGGGACTAGCTGGGGAAGTGAGCAGTTCTTC. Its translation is CASSPLPGTSWGSEQFF.

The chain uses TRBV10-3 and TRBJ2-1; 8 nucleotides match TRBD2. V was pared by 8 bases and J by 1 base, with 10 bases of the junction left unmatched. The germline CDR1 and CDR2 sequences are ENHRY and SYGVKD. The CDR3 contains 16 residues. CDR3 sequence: CAISTAASGSYNEQFF. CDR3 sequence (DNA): TGTGCCATCTCAACGGCGGCTAGCGGGTCCTACAATGAGCAGTTCTTC.

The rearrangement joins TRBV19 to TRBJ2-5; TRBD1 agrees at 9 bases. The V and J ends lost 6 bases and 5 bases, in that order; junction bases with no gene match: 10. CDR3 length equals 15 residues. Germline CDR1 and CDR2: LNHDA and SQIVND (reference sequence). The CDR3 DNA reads TGTGCCAGTAGCCCGAGGACAGGGGCGAGGGAGACCCAGTACTTC. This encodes CASSPRTGARETQYF. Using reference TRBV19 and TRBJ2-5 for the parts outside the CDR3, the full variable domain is DGGITQSPKYLFRKEGQNVTLSCEQNLNHDAMYWYRQDPGQGLRLIYYSQIVNDFQKGDIAEGYSVSREKKESFPLTVTSAQKNPTAFYLCASSPRTGARETQYFGPGTRLLVL.

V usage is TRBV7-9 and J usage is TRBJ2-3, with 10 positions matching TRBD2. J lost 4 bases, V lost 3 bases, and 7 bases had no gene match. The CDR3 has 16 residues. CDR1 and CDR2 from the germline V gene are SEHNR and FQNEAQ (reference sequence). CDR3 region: CASSLGLAGGADTQYF. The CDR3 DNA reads TGTGCCAGCAGCTTGGGTTTAGCGGGAGGCGCAGATACGCAGTATTTT.

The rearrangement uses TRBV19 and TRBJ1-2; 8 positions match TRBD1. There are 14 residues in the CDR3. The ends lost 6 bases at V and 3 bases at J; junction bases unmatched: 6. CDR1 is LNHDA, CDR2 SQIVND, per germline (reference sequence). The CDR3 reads CASSPTGADYGYTF. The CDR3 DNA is TGTGCCAGTAGCCCGACAGGGGCCGACTATGGCTACACCTTC.

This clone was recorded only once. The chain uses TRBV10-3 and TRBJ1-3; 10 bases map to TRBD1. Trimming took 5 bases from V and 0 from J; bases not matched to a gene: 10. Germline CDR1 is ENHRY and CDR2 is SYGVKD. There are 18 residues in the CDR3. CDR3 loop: CAISPGQGISSSGNTIYF. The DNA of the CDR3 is TGTGCCATCAGTCCGGGACAGGGGATCTCTAGCTCTGGAAACACCATATATTTT.

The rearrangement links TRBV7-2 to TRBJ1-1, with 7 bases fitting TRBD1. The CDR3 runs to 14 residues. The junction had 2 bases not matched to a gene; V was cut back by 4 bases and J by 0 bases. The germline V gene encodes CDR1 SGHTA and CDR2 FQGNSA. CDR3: CASSSGTVNTEAFF. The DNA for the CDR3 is TGTGCCAGCAGCTCCGGGACAGTGAACACTGAAGCTTTCTTT.